This is a list of T cell receptor beta chains from one sample in a study of T cells in Graves' hyperthyroidism and ophthalmopathy. TCRdb re-called the multiplex PCR reads through MiXCR, storing one row per CDR3 protein. The sample carries roughly 300,000 distinct CDR3 sequences, 15% to 20% recorded once. The sample taken for sequencing was blood. The receptors were sampled from a woman aged 45-59 years with Graves' hyperthyroidism. Each CDR3 is given with its conserved first and last residue. The D gene is left open where the match is weak. Not every row has a clone size; where given, it reads once, few, many or a size class.

CDR3nt,CDR3aa,d_gene,j_gene,len,v_gene,abundance
TGTGCCAGTAGTATGGGGACTAGAGGAGAGACCCAGTACTTC,CASSMGTRGETQYF,TRBD2,TRBJ2-5,14,TRBV19,-
TGTGCCAGCGGGACGTATGGGGGGTCCGGGATGAATGATGAGCAGTTCTTC,CASGTYGGSGMNDEQFF,-,TRBJ2-1,17,TRBV12-3/TRBV12-4,many
TGTGCCAGCAGCCAAGTGGTGGAGAACACTGAAGCTTTCTTT,CASSQVVENTEAFF,-,TRBJ1-1,14,TRBV14,many
TGTGCCAGCAGCCGGATGACAGGGGTGGATACAGATACGCAGTATTTT,CASSRMTGVDTDTQYF,TRBD1,TRBJ2-3,16,TRBV7-9,few
TGCGCCAGCAGCTTAAGGGGCGACGCCTACGAGCAGTACTTC,CASSLRGDAYEQYF,-,TRBJ2-7,14,TRBV5-1,many
TGTGCCAGCAGCTTAGCCCCCCGACTAGCGGGGGGGGATACGCAGTATTTT,CASSLAPRLAGGDTQYF,TRBD2,TRBJ2-3,17,TRBV7-2,many
TGCGCCAGCAGCTTGGGGATAGCGGGAGCGGCCGGGGAGCTGTTTTTT,CASSLGIAGAAGELFF,TRBD2,TRBJ2-2,16,TRBV5-1,-
TGTGCCAGCGGGACGCCTGCAACTAATGAAAAACTGTTTTTT,CASGTPATNEKLFF,-,TRBJ1-4,14,TRBV28,many
TGTGCCAGCAGTTGGGGACAGGGTTTAGATGACACTGAAGCTTTCTTT,CASSWGQGLDDTEAFF,TRBD1,TRBJ1-1,16,TRBV12-3/TRBV12-4,-
TGTGCCAGCGGCCCCGACAGGGCACTAGCGGGAGGATGGACCGGGGAGCTGTTTTTT,CASGPDRALAGGWTGELFF,TRBD2,TRBJ2-2,19,TRBV27,-
TGTGCCAGTATACGGAGCGGCGGCAGGATCTATGGCTACACCTTC,CASIRSGGRIYGYTF,-,TRBJ1-2,15,TRBV19,few
TGTGCCATCGGGATTAGCGGGGTTGGGGAGACCCAGTACTTC,CAIGISGVGETQYF,TRBD2,TRBJ2-5,14,TRBV10-3,many
TGTGCCAGCTCACCACCGTTAGCGGGGGCCCTCCAAGAGACCCAGTACTTC,CASSPPLAGALQETQYF,TRBD2,TRBJ2-5,17,TRBV18,few
TGTGCCAGCAGCCACAGGGGTTTGCACACAGATACGCAGTATTTT,CASSHRGLHTDTQYF,TRBD1,TRBJ2-3,15,TRBV27,many
TGTGCCAGTCTTAGCGGGAAGACTAGCACAGATACGCAGTATTTT,CASLSGKTSTDTQYF,TRBD2,TRBJ2-3,15,TRBV2,many
TGTGCCAGCCTAACCGGGCCACCAAAAGAGACCCAGTACTTC,CASLTGPPKETQYF,-,TRBJ2-5,14,TRBV6-1,-